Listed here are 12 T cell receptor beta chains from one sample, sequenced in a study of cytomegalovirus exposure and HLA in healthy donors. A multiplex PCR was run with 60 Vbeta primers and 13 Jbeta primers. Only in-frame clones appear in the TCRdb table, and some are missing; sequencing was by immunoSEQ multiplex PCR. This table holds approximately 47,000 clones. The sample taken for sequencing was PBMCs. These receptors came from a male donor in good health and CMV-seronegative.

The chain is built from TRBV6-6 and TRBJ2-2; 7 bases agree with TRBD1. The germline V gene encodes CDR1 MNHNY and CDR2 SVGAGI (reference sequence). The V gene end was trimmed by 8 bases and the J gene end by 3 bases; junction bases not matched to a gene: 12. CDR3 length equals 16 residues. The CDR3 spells CASVKPGTADTGELFF. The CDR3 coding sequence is TGTGCCAGCGTCAAACCGGGGACAGCTGACACCGGGGAGCTGTTTTTT.

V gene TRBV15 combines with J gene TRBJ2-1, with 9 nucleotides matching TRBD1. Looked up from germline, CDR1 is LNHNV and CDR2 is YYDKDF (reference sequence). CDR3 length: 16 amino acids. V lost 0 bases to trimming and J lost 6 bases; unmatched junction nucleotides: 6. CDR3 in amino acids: CATSREYRGLSNEQFF. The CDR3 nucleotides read TGTGCCACCAGCAGAGAGTACAGGGGGCTCAGCAATGAGCAGTTCTTC.

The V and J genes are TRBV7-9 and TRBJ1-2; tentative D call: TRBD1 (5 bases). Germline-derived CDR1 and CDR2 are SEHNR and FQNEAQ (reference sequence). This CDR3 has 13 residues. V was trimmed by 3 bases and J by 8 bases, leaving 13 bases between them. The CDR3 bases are TGTGCCAGCAGCTTTCAGGGCTTGATAGGCTACACCTTC. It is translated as CASSFQGLIGYTF.

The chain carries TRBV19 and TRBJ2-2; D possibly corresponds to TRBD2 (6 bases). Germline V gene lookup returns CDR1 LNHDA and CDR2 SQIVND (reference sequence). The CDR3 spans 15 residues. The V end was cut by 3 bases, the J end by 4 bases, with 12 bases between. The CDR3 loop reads CASSIRREATGELFF. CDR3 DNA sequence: TGTGCCAGTAGTATTAGGAGGGAAGCCACCGGGGAGCTGTTTTTT. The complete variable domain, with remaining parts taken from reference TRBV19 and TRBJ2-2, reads DGGITQSPKYLFRKEGQNVTLSCEQNLNHDAMYWYRQDPGQGLRLIYYSQIVNDFQKGDIAEGYSVSREKKESFPLTVTSAQKNPTAFYLCASSIRREATGELFFGEGSRLTVL.

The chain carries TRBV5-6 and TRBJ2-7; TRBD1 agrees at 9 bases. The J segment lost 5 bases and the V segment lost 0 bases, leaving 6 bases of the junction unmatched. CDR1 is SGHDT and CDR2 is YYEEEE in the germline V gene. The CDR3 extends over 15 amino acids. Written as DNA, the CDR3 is TGTGCCAGCAGCTTGGTGGGACAGGGTGTTGACGAGCAGTACTTC. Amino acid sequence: CASSLVGQGVDEQYF.

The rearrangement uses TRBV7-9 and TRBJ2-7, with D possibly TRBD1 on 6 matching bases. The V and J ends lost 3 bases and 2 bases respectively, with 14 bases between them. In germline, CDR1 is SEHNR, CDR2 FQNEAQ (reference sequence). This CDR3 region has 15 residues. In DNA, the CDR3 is TGTGCCAGCAGCTTCGACCGGGACACCACCTACGAGCAGTACTTC. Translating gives CASSFDRDTTYEQYF.

In DNA, the CDR3 is TGTGCCTGGAGTGCCAGGGGGTCTAGCACAGATACGCAGTATTTT. Its protein product is CAWSARGSSTDTQYF. The chain links TRBV30 to TRBJ2-3; 7 bases agree with TRBD1. The CDR3 sequence is 15 residues long. V gave up 1 base and J gave up 0 bases; unmatched junction bases: 4. Per the germline V gene, CDR1 is GTSNPN and CDR2 is SVGIG (reference sequence).

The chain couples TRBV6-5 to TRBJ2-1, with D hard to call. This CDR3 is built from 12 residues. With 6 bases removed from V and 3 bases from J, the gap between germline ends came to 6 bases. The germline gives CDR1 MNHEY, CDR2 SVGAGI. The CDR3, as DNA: TGTGCCAGCAGGGCGGTCTACAATGAGCAGTTCTTC. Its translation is CASRAVYNEQFF.

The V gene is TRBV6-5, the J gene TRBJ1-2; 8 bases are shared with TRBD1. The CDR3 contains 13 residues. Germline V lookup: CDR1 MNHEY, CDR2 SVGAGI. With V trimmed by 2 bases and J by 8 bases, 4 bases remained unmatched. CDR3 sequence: CASSYQTGVGYTF. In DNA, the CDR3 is TGTGCCAGCAGTTACCAGACAGGGGTCGGCTACACCTTC.

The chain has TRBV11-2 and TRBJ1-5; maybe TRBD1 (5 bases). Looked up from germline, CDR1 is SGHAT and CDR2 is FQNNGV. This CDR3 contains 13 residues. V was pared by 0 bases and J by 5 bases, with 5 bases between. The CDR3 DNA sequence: TGTGCCAGCAGCTTAGAAGGGGATCAGCCCCAGCATTTT. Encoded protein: CASSLEGDQPQHF.

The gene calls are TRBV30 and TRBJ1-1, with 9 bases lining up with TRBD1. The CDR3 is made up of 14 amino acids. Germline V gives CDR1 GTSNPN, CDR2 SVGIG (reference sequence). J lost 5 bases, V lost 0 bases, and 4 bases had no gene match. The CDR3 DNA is TGTGCCTGGAGTGTACACAGGGGGCTGACTGAAGCTTTCTTT. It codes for CAWSVHRGLTEAFF.

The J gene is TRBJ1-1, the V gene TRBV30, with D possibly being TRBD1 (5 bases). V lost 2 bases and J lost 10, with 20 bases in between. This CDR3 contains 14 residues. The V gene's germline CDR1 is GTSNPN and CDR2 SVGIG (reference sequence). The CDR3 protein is CAWSREGWGGVAFF. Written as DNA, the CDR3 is TGTGCCTGGAGTAGGGAGGGATGGGGAGGGGTAGCTTTCTTT.